The 29 T cell receptor beta chains in this list originate from one sample, sequenced in a study of read filtering for tumor transcriptome and immune sequencing. Molecular barcoded adaptors covering alpha/delta and beta/gamma chains were used on approximately 400 ng RNA. TCRdb fed the reads into MiXCR, producing one record per CDR3 protein. In the table there are tens of thousands of distinct CDR3 sequences, around a fifth of which are singletons. Sequencing was done on a sample of a population of CD138-negative cells sorted from bone marrow. These receptors all come from a donor aged 40 or over with multiple myeloma.

This clonotype was counted at least ten times. The CDR3 loop reads CASSRTETFYEQYF. The CDR3 DNA follows: TGTGCCAGCAGTCGGACAGAAACCTTCTACGAGCAGTACTTC. The genes are TRBV11-2 and TRBJ2-7; tentative D call: TRBD1 (6 bases). Deletions cut 6 bases from V and 3 bases from J, with 15 bases between. The CDR3 consists of 14 residues. Germline V gene sequence: CDR1 SGHAT, CDR2 FQNNGV.

This clonotype was found many times. The CDR3, as DNA: TGTGCCAGCAGAACGACTAGCGGGGGCCTCAATGAGCAGTTCTTC. Residues: CASRTTSGGLNEQFF. The chain couples TRBV2 to TRBJ2-1; 12 bases are shared with TRBD2. This CDR3 comprises 15 residues. CDR1 SNHLY and CDR2 FYNNEI come from the germline V gene. V was pared by 6 bases and J by 6 bases, with 6 bases of the junction left unmatched.

With regard to this clonotype: Mismatch with germline at one junction end may stem from a read error. CDR3 nucleotide sequence: TGTGCCAGCGGGGACAGTAACACAGATACGCTGTACTTT. It yields the protein CASGDSNTDTLYF. The chain combines TRBV25-1 with TRBJ2-3; 7 positions agree with TRBD1. Germline assignment: CDR1 MGHDK and CDR2 SYGVNS. This CDR3 is built from 13 residues.

This clonotype was counted ten times or more. This sequence joins TRBV30 and TRBJ2-7; 9 nucleotides align to TRBD1. The V gene end was trimmed by 2 bases and the J gene end by 2 bases; junction bases not matched to a gene: 7. The CDR3 is 15 residues long. The V gene's germline CDR1 is GTSNPN and CDR2 SVGIG (reference sequence). CDR3 DNA sequence: TGTGCCTGGAGTATAGGACAGGGGCTAGCCTACGAGCAGTACTTC. Translation: CAWSIGQGLAYEQYF.

To note about this clonotype: One end of the junction does not line up with germline, which may come from a read error. The J gene is TRBJ2-7, the V gene TRBV6-2 or TRBV6-3, with 9 bases that match TRBD2. Germline V lookup: CDR1 MNHEY, CDR2 SVGEGT. This CDR3 spans 15 amino acids. The CDR3 protein is CASSFGTSSSCEQYF. The CDR3 DNA reads as TGTGCCAGCAGTTTCGGGACTAGCTCATCCTGCGAGCAGTATTTC.

The rearrangement links TRBV28 to TRBJ1-2, with unresolved D. The CDR3 consists of 13 residues. The germline V gene has CDR1 MDHEN and CDR2 SYDVKM. V lost 4 bases, J lost 6 bases, and 12 bases lay in between. This CDR3 reads CASSYIQTHGYTF. DNA for the CDR3: TGTGCCAGCAGTTATATTCAGACTCATGGCTACACCTTC.

Notes on this clonotype: A much more abundant neighbour one base away suggests this may be a read error. CDR3 residues: CASSSPQTEGYQPQHF. CDR3 nucleotide sequence: TGTGCCAGCAGTTCCCCCCAGACAGAGGGCTATCAGCCCCAGCATTTT. The rearrangement joins TRBV28 to TRBJ1-5, with D perhaps TRBD1 (5 bases). The germline gives CDR1 MDHEN, CDR2 SYDVKM. With 4 bases removed from V and 5 bases from J, the gap between germline ends came to 18 bases. CDR3 size: 16 residues.

This clonotype has only a few counts. The chain uses TRBV11-2 and TRBJ1-5; no definite D call. Germline loops: CDR1 SGHAT, CDR2 FQNNGV. Trimming shortened V by 0 bases and J by 6 bases, and 6 bases separated the two germline ends. The CDR3 is made up of 13 amino acids. CDR3 nucleotide sequence: TGTGCCAGCAGCTTAGAGGAAGGTCAGCCCCAGCATTTT. This sequence encodes CASSLEEGQPQHF.

There are a few counts of this clonotype. The J gene is TRBJ2-7, the V gene TRBV5-6, with a tentative D call TRBD2 (6 bases). Germline V lookup: CDR1 SGHDT, CDR2 YYEEEE. This CDR3 region has 14 residues. With 3 bases removed from V and 3 bases from J, the gap between germline ends came to 13 bases. The CDR3 reads CASSSSPGGYEQYF. The CDR3 DNA is TGTGCCAGCAGCTCCTCCCCCGGGGGCTACGAGCAGTACTTC.

This clonotype appeared many times. The chain employs TRBV28 and TRBJ2-3, with D perhaps TRBD1 or TRBD2 (6 bases each). V lost 6 bases to trimming and J lost 2 bases, with 15 bases between them. The CDR3 is made up of 15 amino acids. The germline V gene has CDR1 MDHEN and CDR2 SYDVKM. The CDR3 nucleotides read TGTGCCAGCAGCCGTATTGGGGGGCTCACAGATACGCAGTATTTT. This gives the protein CASSRIGGLTDTQYF.

The sample holds many counts of this clonotype. This chain joins TRBV2 and TRBJ2-5, with TRBD1 matching over 11 bases. The V gene's germline CDR1 is SNHLY and CDR2 FYNNEI. The V segment lost 5 bases and the J segment 4 bases; nucleotides outside the gene matches: 3. The CDR3 length is 14 residues. CDR3 DNA sequence: TGTGCCAGCAGTTCCGGGACAGGGGGAGAGACCCAGTACTTC. It translates to CASSSGTGGETQYF.

Many counts were recorded for this clonotype. This chain uses TRBV5-1 with TRBJ1-1, with a weak D call TRBD1 (6 bases). CDR3 length equals 16 residues. Germline assignment: CDR1 SGHRS and CDR2 YFSETQ. Trimming left V 0 bases short and J 5 bases short, with 17 bases between. DNA of the CDR3: TGCGCCAGCAGCTTGGGAACGGGGGCTCAAGGAACTGAAGCTTTCTTT. The encoded protein is CASSLGTGAQGTEAFF.

Ten or more counts support this clonotype. V gene TRBV7-9 combines with J gene TRBJ1-5; TRBD1 aligns across 8 bases. This CDR3 is 14 amino acids long. The V and J ends lost 5 bases and 3 bases, in that order; junction bases with no gene match: 3. CDR1 and CDR2 from the germline V gene are SEHNR and FQNEAQ (reference sequence). The CDR3 DNA is TGTGCCAGCAGCCCGACAGGGGACAATCAGCCCCAGCATTTT. Residues: CASSPTGDNQPQHF.

At least ten counts were recorded for this clonotype. V is TRBV29-1 and J is TRBJ1-5, with a possible D match to TRBD1 (6 bases). The CDR3 covers 13 residues. Germline values: CDR1 SQVTM, CDR2 ANQGSEA. Trimming stripped 4 bases from V and 6 bases from J, with 13 bases between. CDR3 coding DNA: TGCAGCGTTGGGCAGGACAGAGGTCAGCCCCAGCATTTT. Translated: CSVGQDRGQPQHF.

This clonotype showed up just a few times. The CDR3 loop reads CASSPEPGPYGYTF. The CDR3, as DNA: TGCGCCAGCAGCCCGGAACCGGGACCTTATGGCTACACCTTC. This chain uses TRBV5-1 with TRBJ1-2; possibly TRBD1 for D (5 bases). Germline V gene lookup returns CDR1 SGHRS and CDR2 YFSETQ. The CDR3 totals 14 residues. V gave up 4 bases and J gave up 5 bases, with 15 bases separating them.

Notes on this clonotype: A much more abundant neighbour one base away suggests this may be a read error. V usage is TRBV5-1 and J usage is TRBJ2-1; a possible D gene is TRBD2 (6 bases). From germline, CDR1 is SGHRS and CDR2 YFSETQ. This CDR3 contains 12 residues. The DNA of the CDR3 is TGCGCCTCGATGGGCGGGGTACATGAGCAGCTCTTC. Its translation: CASMGGVHEQLF.

The table lists this clonotype with many counts. The V and J genes are TRBV9 and TRBJ2-3; no clear D. The CDR3 has 13 residues. CDR1 is SGDLS and CDR2 is YYNGEE in the germline V gene. V lost 0 bases, J lost 1 base, and 3 bases lay in between. This chain's CDR3 is CASSVVGTDTQYF. CDR3 in DNA: TGTGCCAGCAGCGTAGTTGGCACAGATACGCAGTATTTT.

The table lists this clonotype with many counts. V is TRBV7-9 and J is TRBJ2-1; D remains ambiguous. Germline values: CDR1 SEHNR, CDR2 FQNEAQ (reference sequence). V was trimmed by 2 bases and J by 7 bases, leaving 12 bases between them. This CDR3 is built from 14 residues. DNA of the CDR3: TGTGCCAGCAGCTTAACGGTGTCCGGTAATGAGCAGTTCTTC. Translating gives CASSLTVSGNEQFF.

This clonotype appeared many times. The chain uses TRBV20-1 and TRBJ1-1, with D perhaps TRBD1 (5 bases). V lost 3 bases and J 3 bases, leaving 11 bases between the germline ends. The CDR3 totals 13 residues. Germline V gene data show CDR1 as DFQATT and CDR2 as SNEGSKA (reference sequence). The CDR3 loop reads CSASVRADTEAFF. The CDR3, as DNA: TGCAGTGCTAGTGTCAGGGCGGACACTGAAGCTTTCTTT.

As concerns this clonotype: This may be a read error, as it is one base from a much larger clone. This chain uses TRBV11-2 with TRBJ2-1; TRBD2 agrees at 13 bases. This CDR3 is built from 16 residues. Germline assignment: CDR1 SGHAT and CDR2 FQNNGV. The CDR3 nucleotides read TGTGCCAGCAGCTTAGGACTAGCGGGGGGACTATATGAGCAGCTCTTC. Translating gives CASSLGLAGGLYEQLF.

This clonotype was seen repeatedly, ten times or more. J is TRBJ2-7 and V is TRBV28; the D call may be TRBD1 or TRBD2 (5 bases each). The CDR3 totals 13 residues. Trimming took off 7 bases at V and 1 base at J, with 11 bases between the two ends. Germline CDR1 is MDHEN and CDR2 is SYDVKM. The CDR3 sequence: CASNEGSSYEQYF. Written as DNA, the CDR3 is TGTGCCAGCAACGAGGGGAGTTCCTACGAGCAGTACTTC.

As for this clonotype: Given a much more abundant clone one base away, this may be a read error. This rearrangement joins TRBV9 to TRBJ2-3; a weak D match, TRBD1 (5 bases). The V gene's germline CDR1 is SGDLS and CDR2 YYNGEE. This CDR3 region has 14 residues. Here the CDR3 reads CASSVAGQTDTRYF. In DNA, the CDR3 is TGTGCCAGCAGCGTCGCCGGACAAACAGATACGCGGTATTTT.

This clonotype was seen repeatedly, ten times or more. The CDR3 spells CAWSVNRGRHEQFF. CDR3 DNA sequence: TGTGCCTGGAGTGTAAACAGGGGGCGTCATGAGCAGTTCTTC. The chain couples TRBV30 to TRBJ2-1; 9 nucleotides match TRBD1. The CDR3 spans 14 residues. V shed 0 bases, J shed 8 bases, and the junction held 5 bases outside the gene matches. Per the germline V gene, CDR1 is GTSNPN and CDR2 is SVGIG (reference sequence).

A word on this clonotype: A much larger clone lies one base from this, so it may be a read error. The J gene is TRBJ2-2, the V gene TRBV20-1; the D gene is possibly TRBD1 (5 bases). CDR1 DFQATT and CDR2 SNEGSKA come from the germline V gene (reference sequence). The CDR3 runs to 13 residues. V was cut by 3 bases and J by 5 bases, with 10 bases left in between. The DNA of the CDR3 is TGCAGTGCTAGTAAACAGGCTACCGGGGAGCTGTTTTTT. Residues: CSASKQATGELFF.

For this clonotype: It is likely a read error: a sequence one base away is far more abundant. This chain uses TRBV3-2 with TRBJ2-1; the D call of TRBD2 is as the table states it, not checked on the DNA. TRBV3-2 is a pseudogene segment. The CDR3 contains 15 residues. CDR3 in DNA: TGTGCCAGCAGCCCTTTTTGGGCTAGCGTCAATGAGCAGTTCTTC. Protein: CASSPFWASVNEQFF.

Turning to this clonotype: This may be a read error: a much more frequent sequence differs by one nucleotide. The chain is built from TRBV7-2 and TRBJ2-1, with D possibly matching TRBD2 (6 bases). CDR1 is SGHTA, CDR2 FQGNSA, per germline. V shed 3 bases and J shed 0 bases, with 12 bases lying between them. This CDR3 region has 16 residues. CDR3 sequence (DNA): TGTGCCAGCAGCTTCGGGGGAACCCTCTCCTACAATGAGCAGTTCTTC. Translation gives CASSFGGTLSYNEQFF. Using reference TRBV7-2 and TRBJ2-1 for the parts outside the CDR3, the full variable domain is GAGVSQSPSNKVTEKGKDVELRCDPISGHTALYWYRQSLGQGLEFLIYFQGNSAPDKSGLPSDRFSAERTGGSVSTLTIQRTQQEDSAVYLCASSFGGTLSYNEQFFGPGTRLTVL.

This clonotype was seen many times. The V and J genes are TRBV5-5 and TRBJ2-6; D might be TRBD1 or TRBD2, each matching 5 bases. Germline CDR1 is SGHKS and CDR2 is YYEKEE (reference sequence). The CDR3 extends over 17 amino acids. V was pared by 7 bases and J by 1 base, with 18 bases between. The CDR3, as DNA: TGTGCCAGCGCCCCGGGGCCCAGGGATTCTGGGGCCAACGTCCTGACTTTC. Its translation is CASAPGPRDSGANVLTF.

This clonotype was seen only once. Since a much larger clone is just one base distant, this may be a read error. The V gene is TRBV28, the J gene TRBJ2-2; D is unclear. CDR3 length equals 12 residues. Per the germline V gene, CDR1 is MDHEN and CDR2 is SYDVKM. CDR3 sequence (DNA): TGTGCCGGCAGTTTATTCACCGGGGAGCTGTTTTTT. Translation gives CAGSLFTGELFF. Full variable domain (missing parts from reference TRBV28 and TRBJ2-2): DVKVTQSSRYLVKRTGEKVFLECVQDMDHENMFWYRQDPGLGLRLIYFSYDVKMKEKGDIPEGYSVSREKKERFSLILESASTNQTSMYLCAGSLFTGELFFGEGSRLTVL.

This clonotype was detected many times. This chain's CDR3 is CASSYAQGNEQYF. CDR3 nucleotides: TGCGCCAGCAGCTATGCCCAGGGTAACGAGCAGTACTTC. The chain links TRBV5-1 to TRBJ2-7; perhaps TRBD1 as D (5 bases). The CDR3 is 13 residues long. Trimming cost V 3 bases and J 5 bases, with 12 bases left between them. Germline CDR1 reads SGHRS; CDR2 reads YFSETQ.